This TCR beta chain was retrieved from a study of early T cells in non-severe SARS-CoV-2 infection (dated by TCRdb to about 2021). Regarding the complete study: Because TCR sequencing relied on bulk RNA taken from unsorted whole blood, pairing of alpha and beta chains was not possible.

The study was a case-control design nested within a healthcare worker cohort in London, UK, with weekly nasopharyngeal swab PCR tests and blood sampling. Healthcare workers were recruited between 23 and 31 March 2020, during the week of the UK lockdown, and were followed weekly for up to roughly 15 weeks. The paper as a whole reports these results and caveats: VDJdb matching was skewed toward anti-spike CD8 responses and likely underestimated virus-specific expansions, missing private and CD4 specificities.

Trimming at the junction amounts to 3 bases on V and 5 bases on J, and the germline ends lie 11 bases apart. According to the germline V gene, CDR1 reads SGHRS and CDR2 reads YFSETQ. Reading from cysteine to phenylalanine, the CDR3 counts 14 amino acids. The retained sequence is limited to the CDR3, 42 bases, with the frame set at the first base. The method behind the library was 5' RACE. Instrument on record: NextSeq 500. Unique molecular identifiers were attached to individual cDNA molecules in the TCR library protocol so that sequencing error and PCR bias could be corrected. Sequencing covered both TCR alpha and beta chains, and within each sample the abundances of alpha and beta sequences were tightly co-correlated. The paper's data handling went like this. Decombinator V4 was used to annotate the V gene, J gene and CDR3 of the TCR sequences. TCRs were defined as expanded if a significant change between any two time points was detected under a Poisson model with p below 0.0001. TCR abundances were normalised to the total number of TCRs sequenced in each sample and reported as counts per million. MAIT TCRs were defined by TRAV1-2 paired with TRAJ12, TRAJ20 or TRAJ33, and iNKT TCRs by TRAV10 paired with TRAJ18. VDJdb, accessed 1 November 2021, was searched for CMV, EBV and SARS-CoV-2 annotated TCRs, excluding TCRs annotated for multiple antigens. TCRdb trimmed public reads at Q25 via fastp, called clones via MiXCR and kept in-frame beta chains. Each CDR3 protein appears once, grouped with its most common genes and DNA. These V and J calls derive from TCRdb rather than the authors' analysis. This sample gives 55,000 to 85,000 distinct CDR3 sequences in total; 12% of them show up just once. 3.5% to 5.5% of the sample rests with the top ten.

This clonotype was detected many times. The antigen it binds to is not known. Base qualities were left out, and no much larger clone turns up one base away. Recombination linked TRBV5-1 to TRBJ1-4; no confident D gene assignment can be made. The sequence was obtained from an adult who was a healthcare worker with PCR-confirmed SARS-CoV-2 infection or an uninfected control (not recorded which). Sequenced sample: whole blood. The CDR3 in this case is CASSSQAGNEKLFF. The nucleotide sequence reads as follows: TGCGCCAGCAGCTCTCAGGCGGGAAATGAAAAACTGTTTTTT.